This TCR beta chain was recorded in a study of cytomegalovirus exposure and HLA in healthy donors (TCRdb year 2017). Background on the whole study: In an earlier analysis of some 610 of the donors, 250 to 350 Gb of sequence data and just under 120 million unique TCR beta sequences from some 170 million T cells were reported. A later analysis re-analyzed previously published TCR beta repertoires from 666 donors and added high-resolution HLA genotyping to study TCR occurrence patterns. Roughly 5 DR-DQ haplotypes were treated as single units for association and clustering because of strong linkage in the cohort. A later genetic analysis used genome-wide SNP genotypes for about three fifths of the 666 donors, treating that subset as a discovery cohort. Among a few hundred genotyped donors of the cohort, an average of roughly 240,000 unique TCR beta nucleotide sequences were sequenced per donor, about a sixth of them non-productive. The study aimed to test whether signatures of past pathogen exposure could be identified by cataloging public T cell receptors. In an earlier analysis of 587 of the donors, high-throughput TCR beta sequencing was used to judge whether each TCR beta V gene segment behaved as functional or pseudogenic. Donor age, sex, ethnicity and CMV serostatus were collected together with the repertoire data. High-throughput TCR immunosequencing, statistical association of individual TCRs with disease status, and machine learning were combined to predict cytomegalovirus infection status. Roughly 300 gigabases of sequencing data and approximately 85 million unique TCR sequences were included in an early release covering several hundred HLA-typed donors. A separate validation cohort of roughly 130 different subjects was used in addition to the approximately 700-subject first cohort. Typing coverage differed by locus: A, B, C, DRB1 and DQB1 were typed in roughly 629-630 donors, DQA1 in roughly 500, DPA1 in 600 to 610, and DPB1 in approximately 450. The study used immunosequencing to profile the T cell repertoires of 666 subjects and linked those repertoires to cytomegalovirus serostatus. All discovery cohort repertoires had been generated on a single sequencing platform. In the later analysis, no new phenotypic data were used to find candidate immune exposures; instead, reliance was placed on TCR beta sequences and their occurrence across donors. HLA typing covered class I and class II loci at four-digit resolution. The genetic ancestry cluster associated with self-reported Caucasian donors included about four fifths of the roughly 390 genotyped donors.

The cohort was made up of about 670 healthy bone marrow donors. At the time of sampling, all cohort members were nominally healthy, though unrecorded immune exposures were likely present. The donor was CMV seropositive and belonged to the group of over 250 seropositive cohort members. Every donor gave a peripheral blood sample, and the peripheral blood mononuclear cells from that sample were used for TCR beta sequencing. Genomic DNA was extracted from the blood cell samples with the Qiagen DNeasy Blood Extraction Kit. Worth noting for this clone: Its binding antigen is unknown.

Beyond this particular receptor, the publication reports: In a later analysis, 16,951 TCR beta sequences were associated with specific HLA alleles at a false discovery rate of 0.05. The study gave a list of over 150 TCR beta chains associated with cytomegalovirus. While some public TCRs were present in many individuals, most TCR sequences turned up only very rarely across donors. For the cohort, immune exposure information was limited to CMV serostatus. A few of the identified cytomegalovirus-associated TCR beta chains were confirmed in vitro to be specific for cytomegalovirus antigens. The authors suggested that the approach could potentially be extended to other disease states and immunological phenotypes. Compared with the 666-donor mean, donors in an Asian-associated ancestry cluster had fewer N-insertions in productive TCRs, according to a later genetic analysis. A later analysis found that TCR association rates varied across HLA loci, with DRB1 alleles showing the most associated TCRs and HLA-C alleles the fewest. When HLA alleles, especially DR and DQ, strongly co-occurred, TCR associations were difficult to assign to individual alleles. An association between a missense DCLRE1C variant and V-gene and J-gene trimming of TCR beta chains was found in a later genetic analysis and replicated in an independent cohort. Correlated functional status among segregating V segments might reflect linkage disequilibrium, but an unknown experimental factor could not be ruled out. HLA typing was unavailable for some donors at each locus, so association tests used only the typed subset. The classifier was reported to diagnose cytomegalovirus status with high specificity and sensitivity in both the original and validation cohorts. The sequencing pipeline was judged likely to have produced a cluster of highly shared sequence variants as a technical artifact. In a later analysis, HLA-associated TCR beta chains showed more clonal expansion and lower generation probabilities than non-associated chains that were equally common. Presence/absence analyses assumed roughly uniform sequencing depth across donors, an assumption that may not hold. In this cohort, only TCR beta chains were sequenced, and detectable features were limited by the absence of alpha or paired-chain data. Most CMV-associated TCR beta chains appeared to be HLA-restricted in a later analysis, and the HLA associations seemed to be driven largely by CMV exposure. A further reported finding was that TCR beta sequences accurately predicted the HLA-A and HLA-B alleles for most subjects in the first cohort. Several of the top co-occurrence clusters appeared to be linked to parvovirus B19, influenza, CMV and Epstein-Barr virus, according to a later analysis. An earlier analysis of some 560 of the donors showed that most TCR beta V segments appeared in productive rearrangements either about 90% or about 30% of the time, which broadly matched IMGT annotations. The 87-base-pair reads could not distinguish some IMGT-functional V segments, including TRBV6-2 and TRBV6-3, so those segments were excluded. Because counts were too low, about 18 rarely observed V segments, including chromosome 9 orphons, were excluded from the earlier analysis of around 590 of the donors.

The library relied on the immunoSEQ multiplex PCR assay. The multiplex PCR relied on a mix of 60 forward primers for TCR Vbeta segments and 13 reverse primers for TCR Jbeta segments. A multiplex PCR assay on genomic DNA amplified the CDR3 region of rearranged TCR beta genes. On the Illumina HiSeq System, the amplified TCR beta libraries were sequenced as 87-base-pair reads. In the source study's methods: A later analysis tallied 80 million to 95 million unique TCR beta chains across the 666 repertoires, and approximately 12 million of those chains were shared by two or more donors. A nearest-neighbor algorithm error-corrected the raw reads and collapsed the reads into unique sequences, merging closely related sequences to remove PCR and sequencing errors. V, D and J gene segments were assigned by aligning CDR3 sequences to IMGT reference sequences. Each retained sequence needed at least a six-nucleotide match to both a V gene segment and a J gene segment. A rearrangement was called productive if the CDR3 had no stop codons and remained in frame with V and J, and every other rearrangement was called non-productive. CDR3 was defined according to IMGT convention as the region running from the second conserved V-encoded cysteine to the conserved J-encoded phenylalanine. Sequences without an unambiguous match to a single V gene segment were excluded from the earlier analysis of 500 to 700 of the donors. An earlier analysis of fewer than 650 of the donors classified V segments as functional when productive rearrangements were above 56.7% and as segregating when the standard deviation between donors was above 5%. A statistical classification framework was built to diagnose cytomegalovirus status from the catalog of TCR beta chain sequences. V and J gene assignment, in a later analysis, came from comparing TCR nucleotide sequences with IMGT/GENE-DB human TR gene sequences. In a later analysis, CDR3 sequences and most-parsimonious VDJ recombination scenarios were assigned using the TCRdist pipeline. In a later analysis, each TCR beta chain was defined by its CDR3 amino acid sequence together with its V-gene family, and reads without a unique V-gene family were excluded. To address suspected cross-contamination and a sequencing artifact, a later analysis removed roughly 580 highly shared, low-generation-probability nucleotide sequences. In a later analysis, a clonal expansion index for each public chain was calculated from normalized within-repertoire ranks of inferred template counts. Generation probabilities in a later analysis came from a VDJ recombination model fitted to out-of-frame rearrangements, and those results were checked against IGoR. A later analysis scored TCR-TCR, TCR-HLA and TCR-CMV co-occurrence with hypergeometric tests, applying a repertoire-size bias correction to TCR pairs. A later analysis estimated false discovery rates by permuting HLA or CMV assignments 20 times. In a later analysis, co-occurring TCRs were grouped with DBSCAN, and TCRdist sequence similarity was added when clustering was performed within HLA-allele-positive subsets. Repertoires with fewer than 30,000 or more than 120,000 public chains were left out of co-occurrence clustering, as were about 5 repertoires with anomalous nucleotide sharing. The source is immuneACCESS, and TCRdb retained only in-frame sequences with V and J called. Part of the clones is not carried over; for the studies checked, unresolved V genes explain less than half of this, and the remainder is unexplained. The V and J calls and the clone size are those of that table, but D and trimming were determined from the DNA. This sample's table has entries for just over 20,000 clones. The biggest ten clones account for 22% of the sample.

In the germline V gene, CDR1 corresponds to MNHEY and CDR2 to SVGAGI. Trimming accounts for 6 bases at V and 2 bases at J, while the number of junction bases matched to no gene is 4. The CDR3 numbers 14 residues from cysteine through phenylalanine. Of all the DNA, just the CDR3 is kept, 42 bases in frame from base 1. The rearranged segments are TRBV6-5 and TRBJ2-7, and TRBD1 matches 10 of the central bases. The receptor was isolated from a man aged 55 to 70 in good health and CMV-seropositive. Sequenced: PBMCs. The CDR3 in this case is CASRTGTGAYEQYF. The bases are TGTGCCAGCAGAACCGGGACAGGGGCCTACGAGCAGTACTTC.